One sample yielded the 14 T cell receptor beta chains listed below, sequenced in a study of lymphopenia after photon versus proton radiotherapy. The assay was immunoSEQ multiplex PCR, and TCRdb's table has in-frame clones only and misses some. Seen here are 55,000 to 70,000 clones, around 88% observed once, and the top ten hold approximately 2.2%. The source was peripheral blood, collected from a patient treated with photon-based radiotherapy. Every receptor here comes from a man in his forties with gastric cancer.

The table lists this clone with a count of one. The chain has TRBV7-8 and TRBJ1-2; TRBD1 might be the D (5 bases). This CDR3 contains 15 residues. V was trimmed by 5 bases and J by 2 bases, leaving 15 bases between them. Germline CDR1 and CDR2: SGHVS and FQNEAQ. CDR3 sequence: CASSPRPRGNYGYTF. The CDR3 DNA sequence: TGTGCCAGCAGCCCTCGCCCACGGGGGAACTATGGCTACACCTTC.

The chain recombines TRBV29-1 with TRBJ1-1, with a weak D call TRBD1 (6 bases). Trimming took 8 bases from V and 7 from J, leaving 17 bases between them. CDR3 length: 12 amino acids. CDR1 is SQVTM, CDR2 ANQGSEA, per germline. The CDR3 DNA reads TGCAGCTCCCGAGGAGGGGGGGGTGAAGCTTTCTTT. It translates to CSSRGGGGEAFF.

The rearrangement uses TRBV14 and TRBJ1-1; D gene uncertain. Trimming cost V 4 bases and J 6 bases, with 12 bases left between them. In germline, CDR1 is SGHDN, CDR2 FVKESK. The CDR3 has 13 residues. As DNA, the CDR3 is TGTGCCAGCAGCCGCCGACTGGGAGCTGAAGCTTTCTTT. Its protein product is CASSRRLGAEAFF. Together with reference TRBV14 and TRBJ1-1, the CDR3 gives the full variable domain: EAGVTQFPSHSVIEKGQTVTLRCDPISGHDNLYWYRRVMGKEIKFLLHFVKESKQDESGMPNNRFLAERTGGTYSTLKVQPAELEDSGVYFCASSRRLGAEAFFGQGTRLTVV.

The chain carries TRBV5-4 and TRBJ1-1; perhaps TRBD1 as D (5 bases). The V end lost 4 bases, the J end lost 1 base, and 14 bases lay between the germline ends. CDR3 size: 15 residues. CDR1 SGHNT and CDR2 YYREEE come from the germline V gene (reference sequence). CDR3 nucleotides: TGTGCCAGCAGCGCCTGGGGACTCCAGAACACTGAAGCTTTCTTT. Translating gives CASSAWGLQNTEAFF. Using reference TRBV5-4 and TRBJ1-1 for the parts outside the CDR3, the full variable domain is ETGVTQSPTHLIKTRGQQVTLRCSSQSGHNTVSWYQQALGQGPQFIFQYYREEENGRGNFPPRFSGLQFPNYSSELNVNALELDDSALYLCASSAWGLQNTEAFFGQGTRLTVV.

This clone has just a few counts. This chain uses TRBV5-6 with TRBJ1-4, with D uncertain. V lost 4 bases and J lost 4, with 8 bases in between. Germline V CDR1 and CDR2: SGHDT, YYEEEE. This CDR3 has 13 amino acids. The CDR3 nucleotides are TGTGCCAGCAGCGGAGGACTTAATGAAAAACTGTTTTTT. This gives the protein CASSGGLNEKLFF. Based on the CDR3 plus reference TRBV5-6 and TRBJ1-4, the full variable domain is DAGVTQSPTHLIKTRGQQVTLRCSPKSGHDTVSWYQQALGQGPQFIFQYYEEEERQRGNFPDRFSGHQFPNYSSELNVNALLLGDSALYLCASSGGLNEKLFFGSGTQLSVL.

This rearrangement joins TRBV5-1 to TRBJ1-1, with 8 bases identical to TRBD1. Trimming at V came to 3 bases and at J to 0 bases, leaving 7 bases not matched to a gene. The germline V gene has CDR1 SGHRS and CDR2 YFSETQ. There are 16 residues in the CDR3. CDR3 DNA sequence: TGCGCCAGCAGCTCCCGACAGGGGCCACTGAACACTGAAGCTTTCTTT. Its translation: CASSSRQGPLNTEAFF.

The chain has TRBV5-1 and TRBJ1-4; TRBD1 is a possible D gene (6 bases). This CDR3 comprises 15 residues. V was shortened by 5 bases and J by 8 bases, with 19 bases between the two germline ends. Germline V gene sequence: CDR1 SGHRS, CDR2 YFSETQ. CDR3 region: CASRSGTSPTEKLFF. CDR3 bases: TGCGCCAGCAGGAGCGGGACATCCCCTACGGAAAAACTGTTTTTT.

V is TRBV7-9 and J is TRBJ2-3, with a weak D call TRBD1 (7 bases). The CDR3 runs to 14 residues. With 11 bases removed from V and 0 bases from J, the gap between germline ends came to 15 bases. The germline gives CDR1 SEHNR, CDR2 FQNEAQ (reference sequence). CDR3 nucleotide sequence: TGTGCCGGGGACGGGGGACAGAGCACAGATACGCAGTATTTT. Residues: CAGDGGQSTDTQYF.

The V gene is TRBV30, the J gene TRBJ2-1; D is uncertain. Trimming pared 1 base from V and 5 bases from J, leaving 21 bases between. CDR3 size: 17 residues. Germline CDR1 reads GTSNPN; CDR2 reads SVGIG (reference sequence). The CDR3 DNA reads TGTGCCTGGAGTGGAGTCGGTCGGCGGCAAGGTAACAATGAGCAGTTCTTC. It specifies CAWSGVGRRQGNNEQFF. The variable domain in full, completed from reference TRBV30 and TRBJ2-1, reads SQTIHQWPATLVQPVGSPLSLECTVEGTSNPNLYWYRQAAGRGLQLLFYSVGIGQISSEVPQNLSASRPQDRQFILSSKKLLLSDSGFYLCAWSGVGRRQGNNEQFFGPGTRLTVL.

J is TRBJ2-5 and V is TRBV7-2, with 11 bases lining up with TRBD2. This CDR3 comprises 16 residues. Per the germline V gene, CDR1 is SGHTA and CDR2 is FQGNSA. V shed 5 bases, J shed 1 base, and the junction held 6 bases outside the gene matches. CDR3 region: CASSVRLAGFQETQYF. DNA of the CDR3: TGTGCCAGCAGCGTACGACTAGCGGGGTTCCAAGAGACCCAGTACTTC. Together with reference TRBV7-2 and TRBJ2-5, the CDR3 gives the full variable domain: GAGVSQSPSNKVTEKGKDVELRCDPISGHTALYWYRQSLGQGLEFLIYFQGNSAPDKSGLPSDRFSAERTGGSVSTLTIQRTQQEDSAVYLCASSVRLAGFQETQYFGPGTRLLVL.

J is TRBJ1-6 and V is TRBV9; 8 positions match TRBD1. Per germline, CDR1 SGDLS and CDR2 YYNGEE. V lost 3 bases to trimming and J lost 0 bases; unmatched junction nucleotides: 5. The CDR3 spans 17 residues. The CDR3 is CASSERQGSSYNSPLHF. CDR3 sequence (DNA): TGTGCCAGCAGCGAAAGACAGGGGAGCTCCTATAATTCACCCCTCCACTTT. The entire variable domain, with the rest obtained from reference TRBV9 and TRBJ1-6, is as follows: DSGVTQTPKHLITATGQRVTLRCSPRSGDLSVYWYQQSLDQGLQFLIQYYNGEERAKGNILERFSAQQFPDLHSELNLSSLELGDSALYFCASSERQGSSYNSPLHFGNGTRLTVT.

The chain uses TRBV6-1 and TRBJ1-5, with D possibly being TRBD1 (6 bases). CDR3 length: 15 residues. CDR1 MNHNS and CDR2 SASEGT come from the germline V gene. V was cut by 5 bases and J by 0 bases, with 11 bases left in between. The CDR3 nucleotides are TGTGCCAGCAGTCGGACAGCCTATAGCAATCAGCCCCAGCATTTT. It yields the protein CASSRTAYSNQPQHF.

The rearrangement uses TRBV5-4 and TRBJ1-4, with D maybe TRBD1 (5 bases). Trimming took off 7 bases at V and 5 bases at J, with 15 bases between the two ends. Germline assignment: CDR1 SGHNT and CDR2 YYREEE (reference sequence). This CDR3 comprises 14 residues. As DNA, the CDR3 is TGTGCCAGCTCCCCCGGGGGGAAAAATGAAAAACTGTTTTTT. It is translated as CASSPGGKNEKLFF.

This clone showed up just a few times. The rearrangement joins TRBV7-9 to TRBJ1-6, with no clear D. The CDR3 length is 16 residues. V lost 5 bases and J 1 base, leaving 12 bases between the germline ends. Germline assignment: CDR1 SEHNR and CDR2 FQNEAQ (reference sequence). The CDR3 sequence: CASSVGRGSYNSPLHF. CDR3 sequence (DNA): TGTGCCAGCAGCGTTGGGCGGGGTTCCTATAATTCACCCCTCCACTTT.